Each of the 12 T cell receptor beta chains below was sequenced from the same sample in a study of cytomegalovirus exposure and HLA in healthy donors. PCR involved 60 Vbeta and 13 Jbeta primers. Method: immunoSEQ multiplex PCR; TCRdb's copy keeps in-frame clones and lacks some. Of 150,000 to 200,000 clones listed, about 79% were seen once; the top ten hold under 3%. The sample comprised PBMCs. The receptor set was obtained from a woman in her 50s in good health and CMV-seronegative.

V gene TRBV7-9 combines with J gene TRBJ1-2; TRBD1 might be the D (6 bases). The CDR3 totals 13 residues. V was cut by 5 bases and J by 5 bases, with 12 bases left in between. Per germline, CDR1 SEHNR and CDR2 FQNEAQ (reference sequence). DNA of the CDR3: TGTGCCAGCAGCCCAGGGGCGGGTTATGGCTACACCTTC. As protein: CASSPGAGYGYTF.

In its sample, this clone was seen once. The rearrangement joins TRBV19 to TRBJ1-1, with 7 positions matching TRBD1. This CDR3 spans 14 amino acids. V lost 7 bases and J lost 5; bases outside the gene matches: 10. CDR1 and CDR2 from the germline V gene are LNHDA and SQIVND (reference sequence). The CDR3 sequence: CASTYDRVQTEAFF. The CDR3, as DNA: TGTGCCAGTACCTACGACAGGGTGCAGACTGAAGCTTTCTTT. The full variable domain, completed using reference TRBV19 and TRBJ1-1, is DGGITQSPKYLFRKEGQNVTLSCEQNLNHDAMYWYRQDPGQGLRLIYYSQIVNDFQKGDIAEGYSVSREKKESFPLTVTSAQKNPTAFYLCASTYDRVQTEAFFGQGTRLTVV.

CDR3 protein: CASSLGAGDGANVLTF. The CDR3 DNA follows: TGTGCCAGCAGCTTAGGAGCGGGAGATGGGGCCAACGTCCTGACTTTC. This chain links TRBV7-6 with TRBJ2-6, with 8 bases that match TRBD2. CDR3 length: 16 amino acids. The ends lost 1 base at V and 3 bases at J; junction bases unmatched: 2. Germline values: CDR1 SGHVS, CDR2 FNYEAQ.

This clone has only a few counts. The J gene is TRBJ2-7, the V gene TRBV5-4; 7 bases map to TRBD1. V was pared by 4 bases and J by 6 bases, with 10 bases of the junction left unmatched. There are 14 residues in the CDR3. From germline, CDR1 is SGHNT and CDR2 YYREEE (reference sequence). CDR3 sequence (DNA): TGTGCCAGCAGCGGCCGGGACAGTGGTGCCGAGCAGTACTTC. Protein: CASSGRDSGAEQYF.

This clone has just a few counts. The chain is built from TRBV28 and TRBJ1-2; weak D call: TRBD1 (5 bases). The V gene lost 2 bases and the J gene lost 5 bases, with 12 bases spanning the gap. This CDR3 region has 14 residues. Germline V gives CDR1 MDHEN, CDR2 SYDVKM. CDR3 nucleotide sequence: TGTGCCAGCAGTTTAGGACAAACCAAATATGGCTACACCTTC. It codes for CASSLGQTKYGYTF.

J is TRBJ2-3 and V is TRBV11-3, with TRBD2 as a possible D gene (6 bases). The V end lost 2 bases, the J end lost 2 bases, and 11 bases lay between the germline ends. CDR3 length: 15 amino acids. The germline V gene has CDR1 SGHNT and CDR2 YENEEA. CDR3 loop: CASSLSGSYTDTQYF. The DNA for the CDR3 is TGTGCCAGCAGCTTAAGCGGGTCCTACACAGATACGCAGTATTTT. The whole variable domain, remainder taken from reference TRBV11-3 and TRBJ2-3, is EAGVVQSPRYKIIEKKQPVAFWCNPISGHNTLYWYLQNLGQGPELLIRYENEEAVDDSQLPKDRFSAERLKGVDSTLKIQPAELGDSAVYLCASSLSGSYTDTQYFGPGTRLTVL.

The V and J genes are TRBV7-8 and TRBJ2-6; D perhaps matches TRBD1 (5 bases). The CDR3 sequence is 18 residues long. Per the germline V gene, CDR1 is SGHVS and CDR2 is FQNEAQ. Trimming removed 5 bases at V and 5 bases at J, with 22 bases between. This CDR3 reads CASSPDLGRAFWANVLTF. The CDR3 DNA is TGTGCCAGCAGCCCAGATCTTGGCAGGGCCTTCTGGGCCAACGTCCTGACTTTC.

The chain has TRBV27 and TRBJ1-5; possibly TRBD1 for D (6 bases). The germline CDR1 and CDR2 sequences are MNHEY and SMNVEV (reference sequence). Between the trimmed V and J ends, which lost 7 bases and 3 bases, there was a span of 16 bases. The CDR3 consists of 15 residues. The CDR3 loop reads CASKHYRDPNQPQHF. In nucleotides, the CDR3 is TGTGCCAGCAAACATTACAGGGACCCCAATCAGCCCCAGCATTTT.

The rearrangement links TRBV19 to TRBJ1-6; 7 positions agree with TRBD1. V was pared by 6 bases and J by 6 bases, with 8 bases of the junction left unmatched. This CDR3 is built from 15 residues. Per germline, CDR1 LNHDA and CDR2 SQIVND (reference sequence). The CDR3 sequence: CASRGQDRLNSPLHF. The CDR3, as DNA: TGTGCCAGTAGAGGACAGGATCGGCTTAATTCACCCCTCCACTTT.

The gene calls are TRBV6-6 and TRBJ1-1; TRBD1 matches at 7 bases. The CDR3 is 12 amino acids. The V segment lost 8 bases and the J segment 6 bases; nucleotides outside the gene matches: 6. From germline, CDR1 is MNHNY and CDR2 SVGAGI (reference sequence). The CDR3 reads CASHGTASEAFF. CDR3 in DNA: TGTGCCAGCCACGGGACAGCCTCTGAAGCTTTCTTT.

J is TRBJ2-7 and V is TRBV7-2; 9 bases agree with TRBD2. Trimming at V came to 4 bases and at J to 3 bases, leaving 7 bases not matched to a gene. This CDR3 has 15 residues. The germline gives CDR1 SGHTA, CDR2 FQGNSA. The CDR3 loop reads CASSYIAGVGYEQYF. Written as DNA, the CDR3 is TGTGCCAGCAGCTACATAGCGGGAGTCGGCTACGAGCAGTACTTC.

V usage is TRBV28 and J usage is TRBJ1-2; 11 positions match TRBD1. CDR1 and CDR2 (germline): MDHEN, SYDVKM. Trimming cost V 3 bases and J 4 bases; bases outside gene matches: 4. This CDR3 is built from 15 residues. The CDR3 loop reads CASSFGGTGGYGYTF. CDR3 coding DNA: TGTGCCAGCAGTTTTGGGGGGACAGGGGGCTATGGCTACACCTTC.